The 29 T cell receptor beta chains below come from one sample, sequenced in a study of T cell clusters in autoimmune cytopenias. TRB was amplified by touch-down multiplex PCR, primer pools A and B combined. TCRdb processed the multiplex PCR reads again and assigns one entry to each CDR3 protein, with no DNA. This sample's table reports 5,500 to 8,000 distinct CDR3 sequences. TRB was amplified from about 270 ng of peripheral blood genomic DNA per sample. The same specimen was also included in a second study, on T cell repertoires in aging, cancer and after chemotherapy.

The sequenced sample consisted of peripheral blood. These receptors all come from a human donor in good health.

V and J are TRBV5-5 and TRBJ1-5. Germline V lookup: CDR1 SGHKS, CDR2 YYEKEE (reference sequence). The length of the CDR3 is 14 residues. The CDR3 loop reads CASSSEVYYQPQHF.

This chain links TRBV15 with TRBJ2-2. The CDR3 covers 15 residues. Germline V gene data show CDR1 as LNHNV and CDR2 as YYDKDF (reference sequence). Here the CDR3 reads CATSRGFPNTGELFF.

The V and J genes are TRBV11-1 and TRBJ2-1. The germline V gene encodes CDR1 SGHAT and CDR2 FQDESV (reference sequence). The CDR3 is 15 amino acids. CDR3 sequence: CASSLAQVSYNEQFF.

Measured by frequency, this clonotype is medium-sized. The rearrangement links TRBV30 to TRBJ2-3; TCRdb reports TRBD2, a call that lacks DNA to check it against. Looked up from germline, CDR1 is GTSNPN and CDR2 is SVGIG (reference sequence). The CDR3 contains 12 residues. CDR3 region: CAWSGTTDTQYF.

This clonotype ranks as medium-sized in terms of frequency. This sequence joins TRBV6-1 and TRBJ2-1; checking the TCRdb D call of TRBD1 is not possible without DNA. Germline V lookup: CDR1 MNHNS, CDR2 SASEGT. The CDR3 extends over 16 amino acids. The CDR3 reads CASSEGVVSGLNEQFF.

Frequency places this clonotype as medium-sized. The V gene is TRBV29-1, the J gene TRBJ2-2. The CDR3 totals 13 residues. Germline CDR1 and CDR2: SQVTM and ANQGSEA. The CDR3 sequence is CSVEVHNTGELFF.

The chain has TRBV19 and TRBJ1-5; TCRdb's D call of TRBD1 is untestable without DNA. Germline loops: CDR1 LNHDA, CDR2 SQIVND (reference sequence). This CDR3 comprises 16 residues. CDR3: CASSFREGVINQPQHF.

Frequency places this clonotype as medium-sized. V usage is TRBV19 and J usage is TRBJ2-7. CDR1 is LNHDA, CDR2 SQIVND, per germline (reference sequence). The CDR3 is made up of 15 amino acids. The CDR3 reads CASSIGNTPSYEQYF.

The chain joins TRBV19 to TRBJ1-4. The CDR3 is made up of 11 amino acids. Germline CDR1 LNHDA, CDR2 SQIVND (reference sequence). CDR3 amino acids: CASSYTEKLFF.

The chain uses TRBV27 and TRBJ1-2; TCRdb gives TRBD1 as the D gene, but with no DNA this cannot be confirmed. The germline V gene has CDR1 MNHEY and CDR2 SMNVEV (reference sequence). The CDR3 loop spans 16 amino acids. The CDR3 sequence: CASSFIGGQVAYGYTF.

This clonotype is identified as medium-sized (0.01 to 0.1%) from frequency. The rearrangement joins TRBV12-3 or TRBV12-4 to TRBJ2-2; the D call from TCRdb, TRBD1, cannot be confirmed without DNA. CDR3 length equals 15 residues. The CDR3 sequence: CASSQGQGSTGELFF.

V and J are TRBV6-4 and TRBJ2-1. This CDR3 is built from 16 residues. The V gene's germline CDR1 is MRHNA and CDR2 SNTAGT. CDR3: CASSEDAGGYYNEQFF.

The chain joins TRBV6-2 or TRBV6-3 to TRBJ2-7; no DNA is available, so the TRBD1 call from TCRdb remains unchecked. The CDR3 sequence is 15 residues long. Germline CDR1 is MNHEY and CDR2 is SVGEGT. This chain's CDR3 is CASRRDRGRGYEQYF.

This clonotype is identified as medium-sized from frequency. The V and J genes are TRBV12-3 or TRBV12-4 and TRBJ2-1; the D call of TRBD1 rests on TCRdb alone, since no DNA is present to check it. The CDR3 totals 17 residues. Here the CDR3 reads CASSLTRGQGDYNEQFF.

This clonotype is labeled medium-sized based on frequency. This chain uses TRBV12-3 or TRBV12-4 with TRBJ2-7. The CDR3 is 14 residues long. The CDR3 protein is CASSLQVTSYEQYF.

Frequency places this clonotype as large. The chain recombines TRBV5-6 with TRBJ2-3. CDR3 length equals 14 residues. Germline assignment: CDR1 SGHDT and CDR2 YYEEEE. The CDR3 is CASSLGLATDTQYF. Filled out from reference TRBV5-6 and TRBJ2-3, the complete variable domain reads DAGVTQSPTHLIKTRGQQVTLRCSPKSGHDTVSWYQQALGQGPQFIFQYYEEEERQRGNFPDRFSGHQFPNYSSELNVNALLLGDSALYLCASSLGLATDTQYFGPGTRLTVL.

The rearrangement joins TRBV5-5 to TRBJ2-1; the TRBD2 assignment by TCRdb is unverifiable without DNA. The germline V gene encodes CDR1 SGHKS and CDR2 YYEKEE (reference sequence). This CDR3 is 18 amino acids long. This CDR3 is CASRLRRGGPLVDDSRFF. Full variable domain (outside the CDR3, taken from reference TRBV5-5 and TRBJ2-1): DAGVTQSPTHLIKTRGQQVTLRCSPISGHKSVSWYQQVLGQGPQFIFQYYEKEERGRGNFPDRFSARQFPNYSSELNVNALLLGDSALYLCASRLRRGGPLVDDSRFFGPGTRLTVL.

V gene TRBV20-1 combines with J gene TRBJ2-5; absent DNA, TCRdb's TRBD1 call cannot be checked. The CDR3 length is 14 residues. From germline, CDR1 is DFQATT and CDR2 SNEGSKA (reference sequence). This CDR3 is CSAIGGGHQETQYF.

The chain recombines TRBV27 with TRBJ1-3. This CDR3 is built from 16 residues. Per germline, CDR1 MNHEY and CDR2 SMNVEV (reference sequence). The CDR3 spells CASSPLPTVPGNTIYF.

According to its frequency, this clonotype is medium-sized (0.01 to 0.1%). The chain has TRBV19 and TRBJ2-2; TCRdb gives TRBD2 as the D gene, but with no DNA this cannot be confirmed. The CDR3 spans 16 residues. Germline V CDR1 and CDR2: LNHDA, SQIVND (reference sequence). The CDR3 protein is CASSARSGSNTGELFF.

This chain uses TRBV11-1 with TRBJ1-2; TCRdb names TRBD1, which stays unverified in the absence of DNA. The CDR3 has 14 amino acids. Germline loops: CDR1 SGHAT, CDR2 FQDESV (reference sequence). CDR3 region: CASSLVQGCSGYTF.

This chain links TRBV5-1 with TRBJ2-7; TCRdb selects TRBD1, and the lack of DNA leaves this call unchecked. CDR1 and CDR2 (germline): SGHRS, YFSETQ. The CDR3 loop spans 15 amino acids. CDR3 residues: CASSLGRTGTYEQYF.

Judged by frequency, this clonotype is medium-sized. The chain employs TRBV30 and TRBJ1-1; the D call from TCRdb, TRBD1, cannot be confirmed without DNA. This CDR3 comprises 13 residues. The germline gives CDR1 GTSNPN, CDR2 SVGIG (reference sequence). CDR3 protein: CAWLDRGRTEAFF. The whole variable domain, remainder taken from reference TRBV30 and TRBJ1-1, is SQTIHQWPATLVQPVGSPLSLECTVEGTSNPNLYWYRQAAGRGLQLLFYSVGIGQISSEVPQNLSASRPQDRQFILSSKKLLLSDSGFYLCAWLDRGRTEAFFGQGTRLTVV.

Judged by frequency, this clonotype is medium-sized (0.01 to 0.1%). V gene TRBV13 combines with J gene TRBJ2-7; TCRdb picks TRBD1, but there is no DNA to check that call. Germline V gives CDR1 PRHDT, CDR2 FYEKMQ (reference sequence). This CDR3 contains 15 residues. This chain's CDR3 is CASSYRTGGFYEQYF.

The rearrangement joins TRBV5-4 to TRBJ2-7; the TCRdb call, TRBD1, lacks DNA for checking. The germline gives CDR1 SGHNT, CDR2 YYREEE (reference sequence). The CDR3 covers 13 residues. The CDR3: CASSPWGAREQYF.

This chain connects TRBV30 to TRBJ2-3; TCRdb designates TRBD2, a call that cannot be tested without DNA. CDR1 GTSNPN and CDR2 SVGIG come from the germline V gene (reference sequence). The CDR3 extends over 16 amino acids. CDR3 region: CAWSHGLAGYTDTQYF.

This clonotype registers medium-sized (0.01 to 0.1%) by frequency. The chain has TRBV29-1 and TRBJ2-7; the D call from TCRdb, TRBD1, cannot be confirmed without DNA. The CDR3 totals 15 residues. Germline CDR1 SQVTM, CDR2 ANQGSEA. Here the CDR3 reads CSVVLGELSLGVQYF.

This chain uses TRBV18 with TRBJ2-1; absent DNA, TCRdb's TRBD1 call cannot be checked. CDR3 length equals 16 residues. Germline V gene sequence: CDR1 KGHSH, CDR2 LQKENI. The CDR3 loop is CASSPEPGQGADEQFF.

By frequency, this clonotype is medium-sized (0.01 to 0.1%). The chain is built from TRBV5-4 and TRBJ1-1; TCRdb gives TRBD1 as the D gene, but with no DNA this cannot be confirmed. This CDR3 has 15 residues. CDR1 is SGHNT and CDR2 is YYREEE in the germline V gene (reference sequence). CDR3 sequence: CASSFGRGGNTEAFF.